This TCR beta chain is from a study of molecular identifiers for immune sequencing clone quantification. TCRdb re-called the PCR reads through MiXCR, storing one row per CDR3 protein. The sample lists approximately 500,000 distinct CDR3 sequences, around 23% seen once, with roughly 0.79% in the top ten. General study findings and limits: In CMV-specific effectors, clones above 20 copies held over 97% of molecules; naive, under 1%.

This clonotype was counted ten times or more. As yet, its antigen is unknown. The receptor comes from a human donor in good health. Some libraries in this study had Jurkat cell RNA spiked in. The sample consisted of naive CD8+ T cells from blood, with Jurkat cell RNA spiked in. The subset: FACS-sorted CD8+CD4-CCR7+CD45RA+ naive T cells.

CDR3 protein: CASSSPLTFYNEQFF. The CDR3 nucleotides read TGTGCCAGCAGCTCCCCGCTGACATTCTACAATGAGCAGTTCTTC. The gene calls are TRBV7-8 and TRBJ2-1; D remains unclear. Germline V gives CDR1 SGHVS, CDR2 FQNEAQ. V dropped 4 bases and J dropped 3 bases, with 13 bases sitting between them. This CDR3 spans 15 amino acids.